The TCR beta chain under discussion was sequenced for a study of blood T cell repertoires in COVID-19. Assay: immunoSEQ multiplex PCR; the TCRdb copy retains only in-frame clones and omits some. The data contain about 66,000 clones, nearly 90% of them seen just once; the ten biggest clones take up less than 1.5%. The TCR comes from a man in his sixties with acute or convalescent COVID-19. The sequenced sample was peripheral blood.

Written as DNA, the CDR3 is TGTGCCAGCAGCTTAAGGGGCCCCCTAGCGGGGGGGCGGGGCACCGGGGAGCTGTTTTTT. The encoded protein is CASSLRGPLAGGRGTGELFF. The J gene is TRBJ2-2, the V gene TRBV7-3, with 12 nucleotides matching TRBD2. The V gene's germline CDR1 is SGHTA and CDR2 FQGTGA. The length of the CDR3 is 20 residues. With V trimmed by 1 base and J by 4 bases, 13 bases remained unmatched. The full variable domain, completed using reference TRBV7-3 and TRBJ2-2, is GAGVSQTPSNKVTEKGKYVELRCDPISGHTALYWYRQSLGQGPEFLIYFQGTGAADDSGLPNDRFFAVRPEGSVSTLKIQRTERGDSAVYLCASSLRGPLAGGRGTGELFFGEGSRLTVL.